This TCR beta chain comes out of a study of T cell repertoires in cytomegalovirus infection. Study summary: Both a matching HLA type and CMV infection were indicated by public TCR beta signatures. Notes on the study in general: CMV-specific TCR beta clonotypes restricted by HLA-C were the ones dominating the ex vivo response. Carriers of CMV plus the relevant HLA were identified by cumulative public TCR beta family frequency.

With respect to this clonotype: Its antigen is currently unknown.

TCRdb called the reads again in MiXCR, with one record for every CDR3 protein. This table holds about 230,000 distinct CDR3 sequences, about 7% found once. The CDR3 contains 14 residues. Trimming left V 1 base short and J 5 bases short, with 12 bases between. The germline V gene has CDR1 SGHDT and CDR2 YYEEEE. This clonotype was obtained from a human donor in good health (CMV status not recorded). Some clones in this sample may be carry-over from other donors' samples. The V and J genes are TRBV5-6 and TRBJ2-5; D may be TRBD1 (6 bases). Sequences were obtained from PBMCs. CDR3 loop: CASSLLGAVETQYF. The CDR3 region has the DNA TGTGCCAGCAGCTTGCTGGGGGCCGTGGAGACCCAGTACTTC.